These 25 T cell receptor beta chains were all obtained from the same sample, sequenced in a study of blood T cell repertoires in COVID-19 (dated by TCRdb to 2020 to 2021). The receptor library was made with the immunoSEQ multiplex PCR assay. Here the immuneACCESS table is served through TCRdb, limited to in-frame sequences with V and J called. Missing clones are a known gap in these copies; in checked studies unresolved V genes cover under half, and the rest lacks a known reason. The sample table records approximately 250,000 clones; more than 80% of these occur just once. The ten largest clonotypes hold about 4% of the sample. The sample comprised PBMCs or T cells enriched from blood (not recorded which). The receptors stem from a young woman with acute COVID-19.

The DNA for the CDR3 is TGTGCCAGCAGCCAAGATTACGCGGGAAGTACAGATACGCAGTATTTT. Translating gives CASSQDYAGSTDTQYF. V is TRBV4-2 and J is TRBJ2-3; D might be TRBD2 (6 bases). The V gene lost 0 bases and the J gene lost 3 bases, with 13 bases spanning the gap. The CDR3 extends over 16 amino acids. Germline-derived CDR1 and CDR2 are LGHNA and YNFKEQ.

This rearrangement joins TRBV28 to TRBJ2-1; tentative D call: TRBD2 (5 bases). Per the germline V gene, CDR1 is MDHEN and CDR2 is SYDVKM. The V end was cut by 6 bases, the J end by 0 bases, with 27 bases between. This CDR3 has 20 amino acids. Here the CDR3 reads CASSTSLAQSSKSSYNEQFF. DNA for the CDR3: TGTGCCAGCAGCACTTCCCTGGCCCAATCTAGCAAAAGCTCCTACAATGAGCAGTTCTTC.

The chain recombines TRBV9 with TRBJ1-1; 10 bases match TRBD1. The CDR3 covers 15 residues. V lost 4 bases, J lost 3 bases, and 6 bases stayed unmatched. The germline V gene encodes CDR1 SGDLS and CDR2 YYNGEE. The chain's CDR3 is CASSPPGQGYTEAFF. The CDR3 nucleotides read TGTGCCAGCAGCCCTCCGGGACAGGGGTACACTGAAGCTTTCTTT.

The V gene is TRBV19, the J gene TRBJ1-4, with no clear D. Trimming shortened V by 5 bases and J by 8 bases, and 6 bases separated the two germline ends. Germline CDR1 and CDR2: LNHDA and SQIVND (reference sequence). The CDR3 length is 11 residues. CDR3 sequence (DNA): TGTGCCAGTAGTTTCCGGGAAAAACTGTTTTTT. Protein sequence: CASSFREKLFF.

The chain uses TRBV7-8 and TRBJ2-1; 9 bases map to TRBD1. Unmatched junction bases numbered 0, after V lost 1 base and J lost 5 bases. Per germline, CDR1 SGHVS and CDR2 FQNEAQ. This CDR3 has 14 residues. Here the CDR3 DNA reads TGTGCCAGCAGCTTAGGACAGGGGGACAATGAGCAGTTCTTC. Its protein is CASSLGQGDNEQFF.

DNA of the CDR3: TGCGCCAGCAGCTTGGAGGCAGGGTGGAAGGAGCCCCAGCATTTT. Protein: CASSLEAGWKEPQHF. The chain has TRBV5-1 and TRBJ1-5; D perhaps matches TRBD1 (5 bases). CDR3 length: 15 amino acids. Germline V lookup: CDR1 SGHRS, CDR2 YFSETQ. V was pared by 0 bases and J by 8 bases, with 15 bases between.

The chain joins TRBV28 to TRBJ1-4; 11 bases are shared with TRBD1. This CDR3 comprises 15 residues. CDR1 is MDHEN and CDR2 is SYDVKM in the germline V gene. With 4 bases clipped from V and 8 bases from J, the junction kept 6 bases outside the gene matches. CDR3 in amino acids: CASSSYGTGGEKLFF. The CDR3 bases are TGTGCCAGCAGTTCCTACGGGACAGGGGGGGAAAAACTGTTTTTT.

Only a few counts were recorded for this clone. The V call is TRBV6-2 or TRBV6-3, the J call TRBJ1-1, with D unclear. The CDR3 has 15 residues. CDR1 MNHEY and CDR2 SVGEGT come from the germline V gene. Trimming removed 6 bases from V and 5 bases from J, with 19 bases in between. CDR3 loop: CASRPGVAGGTEAFF. CDR3 DNA sequence: TGTGCCAGCAGGCCTGGGGTGGCAGGAGGAACTGAAGCTTTCTTT.

The chain combines TRBV7-2 with TRBJ2-7, with D possibly matching TRBD1 (6 bases). CDR3 size: 14 residues. The germline gives CDR1 SGHTA, CDR2 FQGNSA. V lost 1 base, J lost 3 bases, and 10 bases lay in between. The CDR3 nucleotides read TGTGCCAGCAGCTTAGAACCAGGGGACTACGAGCAGTACTTC. Amino acid sequence: CASSLEPGDYEQYF. The whole variable domain, remainder taken from reference TRBV7-2 and TRBJ2-7, is GAGVSQSPSNKVTEKGKDVELRCDPISGHTALYWYRQSLGQGLEFLIYFQGNSAPDKSGLPSDRFSAERTGGSVSTLTIQRTQQEDSAVYLCASSLEPGDYEQYFGPGTRLTVT.

This chain joins TRBV28 and TRBJ2-7, with TRBD1 matching over 8 bases. This CDR3 has 16 amino acids. Germline V gene lookup returns CDR1 MDHEN and CDR2 SYDVKM. Trimming at V came to 5 bases and at J to 2 bases, leaving 11 bases not matched to a gene. CDR3 in amino acids: CASSGQGQATAYEQYF. The DNA for the CDR3 is TGTGCCAGCAGTGGGCAGGGACAGGCCACGGCCTACGAGCAGTACTTC.

This chain uses TRBV3-1 (or the pseudogene TRBV3-2) with TRBJ1-5; weak D call: TRBD1 (5 bases). This CDR3 region has 12 residues. Germline V lookup: CDR1 LGHDT, CDR2 YNNKEL (reference sequence). Trimming took off 5 bases at V and 13 bases at J, with 15 bases between the two ends. The CDR3 DNA reads as TGTGCCAGCAGCTGGGGCGACAGCCCGCAGCATTTT. The encoded protein is CASSWGDSPQHF.

This chain links TRBV2 with TRBJ2-7; the match to TRBD1 covers 7 bases. CDR1 is SNHLY, CDR2 FYNNEI, per germline. The CDR3 covers 12 residues. Unmatched junction bases numbered 4, after V lost 8 bases and J lost 3 bases. This chain's CDR3 is CASFGQDYEQYF. CDR3 DNA: TGTGCCAGCTTCGGACAGGACTACGAGCAGTACTTC.

The V gene is TRBV9, the J gene TRBJ1-1; tentatively, D is TRBD1 (6 bases). The CDR3 totals 14 residues. Germline V gene lookup returns CDR1 SGDLS and CDR2 YYNGEE. V dropped 0 bases and J dropped 5 bases, with 11 bases sitting between them. In nucleotides, the CDR3 is TGTGCCAGCAGCGTAGCTCCAGGGGTGACTGAAGCTTTCTTT. It is translated as CASSVAPGVTEAFF.

CDR3 residues: CASSPRDLAGNEQFF. CDR3 sequence (DNA): TGTGCCAGCTCACCACGGGACTTAGCGGGAAATGAGCAGTTCTTC. This chain connects TRBV18 to TRBJ2-1; TRBD2 matches at 8 bases. J was trimmed by 7 bases and V by 1 base; bases with no gene match: 6. Germline lookup yields CDR1 KGHSH and CDR2 LQKENI. CDR3 size: 15 residues.

The chain is built from TRBV27 and TRBJ2-7, with D maybe TRBD2 (7 bases). V dropped 5 bases and J dropped 7 bases, with 18 bases sitting between them. Germline CDR1 MNHEY, CDR2 SMNVEV (reference sequence). This CDR3 has 14 amino acids. The CDR3 sequence: CASSPGGLNGEQYF. The CDR3 nucleotides are TGTGCCAGCAGTCCCGGGGGGCTAAATGGAGAGCAGTACTTC.

This clone is a singleton in its sample. The chain joins TRBV24-1 to TRBJ2-1; 8 bases align to TRBD2. The CDR3 has 15 residues. V shed 0 bases, J shed 6 bases, and the junction held 3 bases outside the gene matches. The germline gives CDR1 KGHDR, CDR2 SFDVKD. In DNA form, the CDR3 reads TGTGCCACCAGTGATTTGCTAGCGGGCAGCAATGAGCAGTTCTTC. Residues: CATSDLLAGSNEQFF.

V is TRBV7-7 and J is TRBJ2-1; 7 nucleotides match TRBD2. Germline V gene data show CDR1 as SSHAT and CDR2 as FNYEAQ (reference sequence). This CDR3 contains 14 residues. Unmatched junction bases numbered 10, after V lost 5 bases and J lost 9 bases. CDR3 DNA sequence: TGTGCCAGCAGCCCCCAGGGTCCGGGGGGTGAGCAGTTCTTC. It is translated as CASSPQGPGGEQFF.

The chain couples TRBV23-1 to TRBJ2-7, with 7 bases aligning to TRBD2. TRBV23-1 is an open reading frame, and its role is uncertain. The CDR3 has 17 residues. With V trimmed by 7 bases and J by 3 bases, 18 bases remained unmatched. CDR3 nucleotide sequence: TGCGCCAGCACTCACCTCCGGGGGGAGGGGATGGACTACGAGCAGTACTTC. Translation: CASTHLRGEGMDYEQYF.

The chain has TRBV6-5 and TRBJ1-1; D is uncertain. The ends were cut back, 2 bases at V and 5 bases at J, with 6 bases in the middle. The V gene's germline CDR1 is MNHEY and CDR2 SVGAGI. The CDR3 has 12 residues. CDR3 region: CASSYGSTEAFF. The CDR3 nucleotides are TGTGCCAGCAGTTACGGGAGTACTGAAGCTTTCTTT.

The chain uses TRBV7-8 and TRBJ2-3, with a weak D call TRBD2 (6 bases). This CDR3 spans 14 amino acids. Trimming left V 5 bases short and J 3 bases short, with 12 bases between. Germline V gene lookup returns CDR1 SGHVS and CDR2 FQNEAQ. The CDR3 is CASSAGTPTDTQYF. CDR3 DNA: TGTGCCAGCAGCGCCGGGACTCCTACAGATACGCAGTATTTT. Together with reference TRBV7-8 and TRBJ2-3, the CDR3 gives the full variable domain: GAGVSQSPRYKVAKRGQDVALRCDPISGHVSLFWYQQALGQGPEFLTYFQNEAQLDKSGLPSDRFFAERPEGSVSTLKIQRTQQEDSAVYLCASSAGTPTDTQYFGPGTRLTVL.

The chain couples TRBV4-3 to TRBJ2-3; D may be TRBD1 (5 bases). CDR3 size: 16 residues. V was cut by 1 base and J by 2 bases, with 13 bases left in between. Per the germline V gene, CDR1 is LGHNA and CDR2 is YSLEER. Written as DNA, the CDR3 is TGCGCCAGCAGCCAAGGATGGACACCCTACACAGATACGCAGTATTTT. It specifies CASSQGWTPYTDTQYF.

V usage is TRBV7-3 and J usage is TRBJ1-3; D not resolved. The germline V and J ends were trimmed by 2 bases and 0 bases, with 5 bases remaining between them. The CDR3 runs to 14 residues. Germline V gene lookup returns CDR1 SGHTA and CDR2 FQGTGA. CDR3 sequence reads: CASSLGLSGNTIYF. The CDR3 DNA follows: TGTGCCAGCAGCTTAGGGCTCTCTGGAAACACCATATATTTT. The whole variable domain, filled in from reference TRBV7-3 and TRBJ1-3, reads GAGVSQTPSNKVTEKGKYVELRCDPISGHTALYWYRQSLGQGPEFLIYFQGTGAADDSGLPNDRFFAVRPEGSVSTLKIQRTERGDSAVYLCASSLGLSGNTIYFGEGSWLTVV.

In DNA form, the CDR3 reads TGTGCCAGCACCCATGGGGGACTAGCGGACAATGAGCAGTTCTTC. Protein sequence: CASTHGGLADNEQFF. This sequence joins TRBV9 and TRBJ2-1; 11 nucleotides line up with TRBD2. CDR3 length equals 15 residues. CDR1 is SGDLS, CDR2 YYNGEE, per germline. With V trimmed by 6 bases and J by 5 bases, 7 bases remained unmatched.

The gene calls are TRBV7-2 and TRBJ2-1, with D possibly being TRBD1 (6 bases). Germline V gene data show CDR1 as SGHTA and CDR2 as FQGNSA. The V end lost 1 base, the J end lost 9 bases, and 10 bases lay between the germline ends. The CDR3 covers 13 residues. The CDR3 DNA follows: TGTGCCAGCAGCTTAGACAGGGTGCGTGAGCAGTTCTTC. Its protein is CASSLDRVREQFF.

The chain employs TRBV28 and TRBJ1-5; maybe TRBD1 (6 bases). CDR3 length: 15 amino acids. Germline CDR1 and CDR2: MDHEN and SYDVKM. V was pared by 7 bases and J by 2 bases, with 15 bases between. The CDR3 protein is CASKGDWEGNQPQHF. CDR3 nucleotides: TGTGCCAGCAAGGGGGATTGGGAAGGCAATCAGCCCCAGCATTTT.